This T cell receptor beta chain stems from a study of T cell responses to AZD1222 COVID-19 vaccine. Study results and limitations: Among the donors, most were white British and more were female, and clonal diversity was possibly underestimated.

Profiled with immunoSEQ multiplex PCR; TCRdb holds only in-frame clones, not every one. This sample has more than 65,000 clones, with roughly 85% found just once. The V end lost 5 bases, the J end lost 6 bases, and 14 bases lay between the germline ends. Germline V CDR1 and CDR2: SEHNR, FQNEAQ (reference sequence). The CDR3 spans 13 residues. Regarding this clone: Its antigen remains unknown.

Material: peripheral blood, obtained 28 days after the second AZD1222 dose. This clonotype originated in an adult who received the AZD1222 COVID-19 vaccine. The gene calls are TRBV7-9 and TRBJ2-7; D not certain. In nucleotides, the CDR3 is TGTGCCAGCAGCCCTCACATGGCAGGCGAGCAGTACTTC. This codes for CASSPHMAGEQYF.